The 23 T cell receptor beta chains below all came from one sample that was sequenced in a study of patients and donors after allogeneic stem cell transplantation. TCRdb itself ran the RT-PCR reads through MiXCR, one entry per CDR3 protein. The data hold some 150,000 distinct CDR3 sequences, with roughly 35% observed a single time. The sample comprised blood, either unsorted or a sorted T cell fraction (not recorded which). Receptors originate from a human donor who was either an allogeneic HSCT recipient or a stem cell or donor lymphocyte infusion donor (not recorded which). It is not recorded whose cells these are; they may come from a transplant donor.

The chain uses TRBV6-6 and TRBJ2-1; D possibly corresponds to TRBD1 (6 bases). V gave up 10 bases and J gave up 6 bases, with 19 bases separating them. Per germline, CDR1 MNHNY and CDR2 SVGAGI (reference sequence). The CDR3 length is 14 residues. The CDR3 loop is CAIKGAGDGNEQFF. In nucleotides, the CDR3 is TGTGCCATCAAGGGCGCAGGGGACGGCAATGAGCAGTTCTTC.

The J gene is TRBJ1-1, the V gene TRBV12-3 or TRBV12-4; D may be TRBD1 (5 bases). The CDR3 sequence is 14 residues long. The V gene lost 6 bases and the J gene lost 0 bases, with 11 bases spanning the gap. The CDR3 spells CASSYDSLNTEAFF. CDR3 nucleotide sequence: TGTGCCAGCAGCTATGACAGCTTGAACACTGAAGCTTTCTTT.

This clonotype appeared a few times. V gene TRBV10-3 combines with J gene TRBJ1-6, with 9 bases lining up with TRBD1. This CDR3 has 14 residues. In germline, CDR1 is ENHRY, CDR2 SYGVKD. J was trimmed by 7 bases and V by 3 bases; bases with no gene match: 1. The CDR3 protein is CAISDGQGNSPLHF. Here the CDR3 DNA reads TGTGCCATCAGTGACGGACAGGGGAATTCACCCCTCCACTTT.

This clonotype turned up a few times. In DNA form, the CDR3 reads TGTGCCAGCAGCCACGGGACAGATAACACCGGGGAGCTGTTTTTT. Translation: CASSHGTDNTGELFF. This sequence joins TRBV6-5 and TRBJ2-2, with 7 bases matching TRBD1. This CDR3 region has 15 residues. Per germline, CDR1 MNHEY and CDR2 SVGAGI. The trim removed 6 bases at V and 2 bases at J, leaving 6 bases unmatched.

CDR3 loop: CAGCRTGRETQYF. The DNA of the CDR3 is TGTGCCGGCTGCCGGACGGGAAGAGAGACCCAGTACTTC. The chain joins TRBV21-1 to TRBJ2-5; the D segment call TRBD1 is taken from the table without a DNA check. TRBV21-1 is recorded as a pseudogene. The CDR3 is made up of 13 amino acids.

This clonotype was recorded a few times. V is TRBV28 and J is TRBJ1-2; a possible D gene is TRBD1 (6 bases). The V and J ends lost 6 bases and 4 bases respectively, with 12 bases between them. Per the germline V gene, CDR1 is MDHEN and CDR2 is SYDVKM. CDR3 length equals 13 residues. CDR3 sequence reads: CASSLGQFYGYTF. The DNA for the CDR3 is TGTGCCAGCAGCCTAGGACAGTTCTATGGCTACACCTTC.

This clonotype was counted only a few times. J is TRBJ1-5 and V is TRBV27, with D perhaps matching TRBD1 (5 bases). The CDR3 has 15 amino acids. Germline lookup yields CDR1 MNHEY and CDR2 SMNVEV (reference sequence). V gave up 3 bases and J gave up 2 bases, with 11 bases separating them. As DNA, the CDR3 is TGTGCCAGCAGTTTGGGGGGGAATGGCAATCAGCCCCAGCATTTT. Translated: CASSLGGNGNQPQHF.

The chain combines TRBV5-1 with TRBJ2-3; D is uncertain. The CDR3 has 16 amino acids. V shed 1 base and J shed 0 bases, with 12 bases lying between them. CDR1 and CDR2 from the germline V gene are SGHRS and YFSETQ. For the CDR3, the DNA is TGCGCCAGCAGCTTGTCCGGAAATCCTAGCACAGATACGCAGTATTTT. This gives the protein CASSLSGNPSTDTQYF.

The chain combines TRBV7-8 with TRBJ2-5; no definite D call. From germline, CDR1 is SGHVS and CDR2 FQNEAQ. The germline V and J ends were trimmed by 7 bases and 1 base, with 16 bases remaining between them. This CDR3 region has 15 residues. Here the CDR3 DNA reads TGTGCCAGCACCCCCGGCGGAAGTTTCCAAGAGACCCAGTACTTC. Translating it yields CASTPGGSFQETQYF.

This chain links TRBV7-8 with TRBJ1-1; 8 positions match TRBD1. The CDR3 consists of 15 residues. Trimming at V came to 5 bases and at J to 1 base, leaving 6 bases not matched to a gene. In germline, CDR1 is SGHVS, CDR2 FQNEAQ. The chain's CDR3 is CASSLWDRRNTEAFF. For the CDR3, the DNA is TGTGCCAGCAGCCTATGGGACAGGCGGAACACTGAAGCTTTCTTT.

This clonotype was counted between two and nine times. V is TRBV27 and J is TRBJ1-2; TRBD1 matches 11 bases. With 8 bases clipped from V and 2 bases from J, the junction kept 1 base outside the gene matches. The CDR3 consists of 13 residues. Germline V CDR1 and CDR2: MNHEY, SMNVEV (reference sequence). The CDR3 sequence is CASGTGGNYGYTF. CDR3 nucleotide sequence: TGTGCCAGCGGGACAGGGGGAAACTATGGCTACACCTTC.

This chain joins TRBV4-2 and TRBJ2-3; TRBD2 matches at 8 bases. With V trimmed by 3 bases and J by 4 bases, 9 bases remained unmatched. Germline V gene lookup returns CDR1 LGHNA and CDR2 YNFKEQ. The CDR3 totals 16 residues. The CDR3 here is CASSHSGTRGPDTQYF. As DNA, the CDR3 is TGTGCCAGCAGCCACTCCGGGACTAGAGGACCAGATACGCAGTATTTT.

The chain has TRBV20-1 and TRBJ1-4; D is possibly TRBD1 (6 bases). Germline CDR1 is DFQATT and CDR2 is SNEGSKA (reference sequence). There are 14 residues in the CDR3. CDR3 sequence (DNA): TGCAGGCCCGACGGGGGCTCAACTAATGAAAAACTGTTTTTT. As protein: CRPDGGSTNEKLFF.

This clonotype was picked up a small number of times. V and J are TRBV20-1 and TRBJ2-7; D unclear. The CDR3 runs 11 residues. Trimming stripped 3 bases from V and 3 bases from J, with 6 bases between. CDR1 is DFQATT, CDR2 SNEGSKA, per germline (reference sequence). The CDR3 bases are TGCAGTGCTAGGACGGGCTACGAGCAGTACGTC. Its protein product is CSARTGYEQYV.

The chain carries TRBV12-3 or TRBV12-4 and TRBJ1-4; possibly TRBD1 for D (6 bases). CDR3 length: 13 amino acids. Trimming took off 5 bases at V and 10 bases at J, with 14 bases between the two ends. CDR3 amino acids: CASSPWGRGKLFF. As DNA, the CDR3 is TGTGCCAGCAGTCCATGGGGGCGCGGAAAACTGTTTTTT.

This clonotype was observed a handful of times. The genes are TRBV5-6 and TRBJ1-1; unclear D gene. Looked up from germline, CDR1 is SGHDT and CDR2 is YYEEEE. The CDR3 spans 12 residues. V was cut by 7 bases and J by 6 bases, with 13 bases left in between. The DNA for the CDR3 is TGTGCCAGCTCTGAAGGAACGCCTGAAGCTTTCTTT. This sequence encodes CASSEGTPEAFF.

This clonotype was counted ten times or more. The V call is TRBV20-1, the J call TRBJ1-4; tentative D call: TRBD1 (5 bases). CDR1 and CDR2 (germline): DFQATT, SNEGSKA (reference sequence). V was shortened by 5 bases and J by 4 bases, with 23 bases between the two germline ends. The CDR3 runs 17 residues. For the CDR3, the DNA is TGCAGTGCTCCCCCCAGGACAAACGAGGCGGTTAATGAAAAACTGTTTTTT. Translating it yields CSAPPRTNEAVNEKLFF.

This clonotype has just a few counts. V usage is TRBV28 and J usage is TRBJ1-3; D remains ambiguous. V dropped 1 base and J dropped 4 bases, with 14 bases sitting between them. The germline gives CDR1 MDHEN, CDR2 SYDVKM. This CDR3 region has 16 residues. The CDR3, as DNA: TGTGCCAGCAGTTTATCGGGGTCCTCCCAGGGAAACACCATATATTTT. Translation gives CASSLSGSSQGNTIYF. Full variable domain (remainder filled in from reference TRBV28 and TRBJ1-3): DVKVTQSSRYLVKRTGEKVFLECVQDMDHENMFWYRQDPGLGLRLIYFSYDVKMKEKGDIPEGYSVSREKKERFSLILESASTNQTSMYLCASSLSGSSQGNTIYFGEGSWLTVV.

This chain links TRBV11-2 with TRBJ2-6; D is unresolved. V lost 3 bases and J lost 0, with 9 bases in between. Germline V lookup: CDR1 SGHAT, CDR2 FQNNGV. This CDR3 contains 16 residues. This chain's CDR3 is CASSLTLASGANVLTF. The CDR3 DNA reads TGTGCCAGCAGCTTGACACTCGCCTCTGGGGCCAACGTCCTGACTTTC.

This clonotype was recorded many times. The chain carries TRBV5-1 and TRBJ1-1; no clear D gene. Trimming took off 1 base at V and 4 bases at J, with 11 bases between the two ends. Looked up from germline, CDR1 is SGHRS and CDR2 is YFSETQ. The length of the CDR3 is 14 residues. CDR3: CASSLNRVGTEAFF. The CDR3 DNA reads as TGCGCCAGCAGCTTGAACCGGGTGGGCACTGAAGCTTTCTTT.

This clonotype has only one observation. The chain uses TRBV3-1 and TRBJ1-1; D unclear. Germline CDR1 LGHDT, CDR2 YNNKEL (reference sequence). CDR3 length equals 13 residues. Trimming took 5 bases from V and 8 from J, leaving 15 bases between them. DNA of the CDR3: TGTGCCAGCAGCAACAAACGACAAAGCGAAGCTTTCTTT. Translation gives CASSNKRQSEAFF.

In nucleotides, the CDR3 is TGTGCCAGCAGCTTAGACAACTCACAAGAAAAACTGTTTTTT. Translating it yields CASSLDNSQEKLFF. The chain links TRBV7-2 to TRBJ1-4; D is unresolved. The CDR3 contains 14 residues. Germline V lookup: CDR1 SGHTA, CDR2 FQGNSA. V dropped 1 base and J dropped 8 bases, with 11 bases sitting between them.

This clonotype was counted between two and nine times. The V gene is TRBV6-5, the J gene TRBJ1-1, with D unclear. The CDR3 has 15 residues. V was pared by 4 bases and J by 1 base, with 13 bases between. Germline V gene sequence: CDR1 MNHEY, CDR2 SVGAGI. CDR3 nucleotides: TGTGCCAGCAGTTGGACGGCCCCACAGAACACTGAAGCTTTCTTT. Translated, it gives CASSWTAPQNTEAFF.